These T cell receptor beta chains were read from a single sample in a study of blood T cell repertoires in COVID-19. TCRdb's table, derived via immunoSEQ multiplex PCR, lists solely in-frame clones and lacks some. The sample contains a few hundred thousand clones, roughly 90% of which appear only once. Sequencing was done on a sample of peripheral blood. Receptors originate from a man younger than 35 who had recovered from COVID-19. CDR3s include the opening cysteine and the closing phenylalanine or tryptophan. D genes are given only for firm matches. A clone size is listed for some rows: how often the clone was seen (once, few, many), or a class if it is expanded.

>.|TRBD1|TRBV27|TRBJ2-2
TGTGCCAGCAGTTTATGGACAGGGACCGGGGAGCTGTTTTTT
CASSLWTGTGELFF
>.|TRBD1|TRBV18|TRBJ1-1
TGTGCCAGCTCACCACTGAGAACAGGGGCCGACGGCGCTGAAGCTTTCTTT
CASSPLRTGADGAEAFF
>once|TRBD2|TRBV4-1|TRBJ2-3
TGCGCCAGCAGCTCCCAACAATCCAGCGGGAGTGTTGTAGATACGCAGTATTTT
CASSSQQSSGSVVDTQYF
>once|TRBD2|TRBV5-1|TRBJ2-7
TGCGCCAGCAGCTTGGCTCCCGGGACTAGCTACGAGCAGTACTTC
CASSLAPGTSYEQYF
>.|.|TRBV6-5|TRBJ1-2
TGTGCCAGCAGTTACTCAGCGGGGGATGGCTACACCTTC
CASSYSAGDGYTF
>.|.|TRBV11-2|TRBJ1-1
TGTGCCAGCAGCCTCACAAAACAGGGTTGGACTGAAGCTTTCTTT
CASSLTKQGWTEAFF
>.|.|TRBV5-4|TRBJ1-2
TGTGCCAGCAGCTTGCCAGTGGACTATGGCTACACCTTC
CASSLPVDYGYTF
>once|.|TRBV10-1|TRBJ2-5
TGCGCTATGCGGGATGGGCAAGAGACCCAGTACTTC
CAMRDGQETQYF
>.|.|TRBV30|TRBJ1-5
TGTGCCGCCCAATGGGGGCCAGGACAGCCCCAGCATTTT
CAAQWGPGQPQHF
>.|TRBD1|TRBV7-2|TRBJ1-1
TGTGCCAGCAGCTTCTCCGGGACAGGGGTGAGGACTGAAGCTTTCTTT
CASSFSGTGVRTEAFF
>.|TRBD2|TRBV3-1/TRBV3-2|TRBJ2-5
TGTGCCAGCAGCCACCCGACTAGGGAGGGCCAAGAGACCCAGTACTTC
CASSHPTREGQETQYF
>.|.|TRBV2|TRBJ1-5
TGTGCCAGCAGTGAAAGGTCAGGGAGCAATCAGCCCCAGCATTTT
CASSERSGSNQPQHF
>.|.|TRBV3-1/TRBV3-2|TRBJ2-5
TGTGCCAGCAGCCAAGGCGGCGGGGAAGAGACCCAGTACTTC
CASSQGGGEETQYF
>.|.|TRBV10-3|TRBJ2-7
TGTGCCATCAGTGATGGGGGGAGGACCTACGAGCAGTACTTC
CAISDGGRTYEQYF
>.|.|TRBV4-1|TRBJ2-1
TGCGCCAGCAGCCAACAATCACAATACAATGAGCAGTTCTTC
CASSQQSQYNEQFF
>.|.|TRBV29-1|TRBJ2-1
TGCAGCGTTGAAGATTGGAGGGGTTCAGGAGAGCAGTTCTTC
CSVEDWRGSGEQFF
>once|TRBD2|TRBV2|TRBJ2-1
TGTGCCAGCAGTGATAGCGGGACCCGACACAATGAGCAGTTCTTC
CASSDSGTRHNEQFF
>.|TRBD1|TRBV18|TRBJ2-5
TGTGCCAGCTCATTGGCTCCGGGACAGGGTCAACAGACCCAGTACTTC
CASSLAPGQGQQTQYF
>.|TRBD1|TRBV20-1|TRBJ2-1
TGCAGTGCTAGTAGACAGGGGGTTGGAAATGAGCAGTTCTTC
CSASRQGVGNEQFF
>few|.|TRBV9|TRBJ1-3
TGTGCCAGCAGCGTAGAGGTGGGGCCCCCCTCTGGAAACACCATATATTTT
CASSVEVGPPSGNTIYF
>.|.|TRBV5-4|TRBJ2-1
TGTGCCAGCAGCTTAGGGTGGGGGCCCTACAATGAGCAGTTCTTC
CASSLGWGPYNEQFF
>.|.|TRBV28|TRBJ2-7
TGTGCCACCAATGAGCAGTACTTC
CATNEQYF
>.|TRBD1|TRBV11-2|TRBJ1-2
TGTGCCAGCAGCCCAGTAGAGGGGGCCTATGGCTACACCTTC
CASSPVEGAYGYTF
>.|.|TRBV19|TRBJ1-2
TGTGCCAGTAGTATACCGGAGGCAGAGGCTAACTATGGCTACACCTTC
CASSIPEAEANYGYTF
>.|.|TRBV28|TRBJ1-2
TGTGCCAGCAGTACGTCAACTCGCGGGAGCCAAGGTGGCTACACCTTC
CASSTSTRGSQGGYTF
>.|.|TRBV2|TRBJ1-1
TGTGCCAGGGGAGCGGCGGTTGGCACTGAAGCTTTCTTT
CARGAAVGTEAFF
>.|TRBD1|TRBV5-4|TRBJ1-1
TGTGCCAGCAGCTTGACGAGAGGGGGCATCTCTGAAGCTTTCTTT
CASSLTRGGISEAFF
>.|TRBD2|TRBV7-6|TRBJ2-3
TGTGCCAGCAGCTTAGGTTTGGCGGGGGGCACAGATACGCAGTATTTT
CASSLGLAGGTDTQYF
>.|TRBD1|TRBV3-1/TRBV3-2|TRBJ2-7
TGTGCCAGCAGCCAGGGACAGATCTACGAGCAGTACTTC
CASSQGQIYEQYF
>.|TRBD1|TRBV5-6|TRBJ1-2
TGTGCCAGCAGCACACAGGGGAACTATGGCTACACCTTC
CASSTQGNYGYTF
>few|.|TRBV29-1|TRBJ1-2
TGCAGCGCCTCGACAGGCCGAAACTATGGCTACACCTTC
CSASTGRNYGYTF
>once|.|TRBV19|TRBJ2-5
TGTGCCAGTAGTCCCCAGGGCCAGTTGACCCAGTACTTC
CASSPQGQLTQYF
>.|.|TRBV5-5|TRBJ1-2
TGTGCCAGCAGCACCCCCAGGGGCGAGTCGCCCTATGGCTACACCTTC
CASSTPRGESPYGYTF
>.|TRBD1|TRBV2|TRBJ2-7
TGTGCCAGCCTGACAGGGACCAGCATCTACGAGCAGTACTTC
CASLTGTSIYEQYF
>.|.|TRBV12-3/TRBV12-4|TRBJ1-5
TGTGCCAGCAGTTCTGGACAGTATCAGCCCCAGCATTTT
CASSSGQYQPQHF
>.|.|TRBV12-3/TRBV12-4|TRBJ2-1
TGTGCCAGCGTGGGCGGGGTCCTAAATGAGCAGTTCTTC
CASVGGVLNEQFF
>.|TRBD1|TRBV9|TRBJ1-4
TGTGCCAGCAGCGTAGGGGCAGGGGGTAATGAAAAACTGTTTTTT
CASSVGAGGNEKLFF
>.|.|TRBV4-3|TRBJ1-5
TGCGCCAGCAGCCAAGAAGCCAGGGAGGAACAGCCCCAGCATTTT
CASSQEAREEQPQHF
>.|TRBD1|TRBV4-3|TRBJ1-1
TGCGCCAGCAGCCCAGATTACAGGGGGGACACTGAAGCTTTCTTT
CASSPDYRGDTEAFF
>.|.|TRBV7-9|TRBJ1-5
TGTGCCAGCAGCTTAGGGGGGCCGGGGCAGCCCCAGCATTTT
CASSLGGPGQPQHF
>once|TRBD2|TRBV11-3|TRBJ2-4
TGTGCCAGCAGCCCAACTAGCGGGGGGGCCAAAAACATTCAGTACTTC
CASSPTSGGAKNIQYF
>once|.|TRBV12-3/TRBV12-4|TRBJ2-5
TGTGCCACCTCGGACAGTCGTCAAGAGACCCAGTACTTC
CATSDSRQETQYF
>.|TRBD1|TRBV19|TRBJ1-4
TGTGCCAGTAGCCCCCCCCGCCAGGGACAGGGGATTAGAAAACTGTTTTTT
CASSPPRQGQGIRKLFF
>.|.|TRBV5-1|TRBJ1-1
TGCGCCAGCAGCTTGGATAGGAACACTGAAGCTTTCTTT
CASSLDRNTEAFF
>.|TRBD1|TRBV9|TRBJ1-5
TGTGCCAGCAGCGCCGGGACAGGTGATCAGCCCCAGCATTTT
CASSAGTGDQPQHF
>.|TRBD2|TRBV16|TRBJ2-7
TGTGCCAGCAGCCAATATAAACTCGCGACGGCTAGCGGGCGAGATATCTACGAGCAGTACTTC
CASSQYKLATASGRDIYEQYF
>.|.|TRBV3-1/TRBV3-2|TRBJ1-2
TGTGCCAGCAGCCGGATTGGGGAAGGGGCCTCAAAGAACTATGGCTACACCTTC
CASSRIGEGASKNYGYTF
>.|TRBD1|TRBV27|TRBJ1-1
TGTGCCAGCGGGACAGGGGAGTTTACTGAAGCTTTCTTT
CASGTGEFTEAFF